This TCR beta chain emerged from a study of T cells after yellow fever vaccination. Study-level findings and limits: Only a minor proportion of clonotypes was detected across both CD4 and CD8 compartments.

TCRdb fed the 5' RACE reads into MiXCR, producing one record per CDR3 protein. The table records roughly 260,000 distinct CDR3 sequences, 13% of them present only once. Per the germline V gene, CDR1 is SGHAT and CDR2 is FQNNGV. The ends were cut back, 6 bases at V and 0 bases at J, with 20 bases in the middle. The CDR3 loop spans 18 amino acids. This clonotype has a handful of counts. Its antigen is not identified. V and J are TRBV11-2 and TRBJ2-2; D could derive from TRBD1 or TRBD2 (7 bases each). The sample here was CD4+ T cells sorted from PBMCs, taken 45 days after the yellow fever booster vaccination. The sequence derives from a man under 40 who received the YFV17D yellow fever vaccine. The CDR3 loop reads CASRTRGGGSTNTGELFF. CDR3 DNA: TGTGCCAGCAGGACCAGAGGGGGCGGGAGCACGAACACCGGGGAGCTGTTTTTT.